The source of this TCR beta chain is a study of blood T cell repertoires in COVID-19. Study context: Researchers got acute and convalescent COVID-19 samples from the United States, Italy and Spain.

Losses at the gene ends were 3 bases for V and 0 bases for J; bases not matched to a gene: 7. This CDR3 has 17 amino acids. Germline V gene lookup returns CDR1 SGHVS and CDR2 FQNEAQ. This clone is a singleton in its sample. Here immunoSEQ multiplex PCR was the method, and the copy in TCRdb shows in-frame clones only, minus some. The profile shows approximately 75,000 clones, less than 90% of them singletons. This receptor was taken from a woman aged 80 or older with acute or convalescent COVID-19. The chain couples TRBV7-8 to TRBJ1-1; 10 positions agree with TRBD1. Sequencing input: peripheral blood. For the CDR3, the DNA is TGTGCCAGCAGCTTCGGGACAGGGGCAAGGATGAACACTGAAGCTTTCTTT. Translating it yields CASSFGTGARMNTEAFF.